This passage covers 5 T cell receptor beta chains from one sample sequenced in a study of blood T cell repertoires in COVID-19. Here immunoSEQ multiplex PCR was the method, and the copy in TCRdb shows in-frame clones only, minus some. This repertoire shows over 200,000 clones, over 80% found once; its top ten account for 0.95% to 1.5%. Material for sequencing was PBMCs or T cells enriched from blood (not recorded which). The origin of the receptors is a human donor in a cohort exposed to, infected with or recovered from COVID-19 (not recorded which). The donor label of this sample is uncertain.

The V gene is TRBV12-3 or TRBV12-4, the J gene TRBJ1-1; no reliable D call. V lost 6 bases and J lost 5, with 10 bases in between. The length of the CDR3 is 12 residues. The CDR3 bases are TGTGCCAGCAGCAAAACATTGACTGAAGCTTTCTTT. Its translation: CASSKTLTEAFF.

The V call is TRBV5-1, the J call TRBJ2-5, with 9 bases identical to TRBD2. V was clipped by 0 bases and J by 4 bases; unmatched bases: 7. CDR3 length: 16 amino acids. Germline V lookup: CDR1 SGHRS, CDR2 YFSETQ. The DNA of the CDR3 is TGCGCCAGCAGCTTGGAGCGGGGGGTTTCTCTAGAGACCCAGTACTTC. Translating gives CASSLERGVSLETQYF.

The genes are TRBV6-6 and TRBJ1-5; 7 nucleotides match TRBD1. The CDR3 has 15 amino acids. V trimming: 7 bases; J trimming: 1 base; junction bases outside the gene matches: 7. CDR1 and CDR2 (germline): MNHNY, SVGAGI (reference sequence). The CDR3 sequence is CASTSGTESNQPQHF. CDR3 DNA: TGTGCCAGCACCTCCGGGACAGAGAGCAATCAGCCCCAGCATTTT.

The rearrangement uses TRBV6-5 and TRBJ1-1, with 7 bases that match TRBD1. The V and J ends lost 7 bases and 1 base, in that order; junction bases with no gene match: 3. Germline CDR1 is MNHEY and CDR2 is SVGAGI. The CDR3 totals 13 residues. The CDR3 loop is CASIRQGNTEAFF. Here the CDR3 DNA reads TGTGCCAGCATACGACAGGGGAACACTGAAGCTTTCTTT.

The CDR3 spells CASSLTYPGLAGSETQYF. The CDR3 DNA reads TGTGCCAGCAGCTTGACCTATCCGGGACTAGCGGGGAGCGAGACCCAGTACTTC. The V call is TRBV11-3, the J call TRBJ2-5; 13 nucleotides align to TRBD2. The trim removed 3 bases at V and 5 bases at J, leaving 12 bases unmatched. Germline assignment: CDR1 SGHNT and CDR2 YENEEA. CDR3 length: 18 residues.